This TCR beta chain is from a study of OX40 agonist ivuxolimab in advanced cancers. Study summary: The dose-escalation cohort was about 83% male, with a mean age of approximately 62 years, ranging about 20 to 85.

Profiling relied on immunoSEQ multiplex PCR, and the TCRdb table lists in-frame clones only, not all of them. Of 98,000 or so clones listed, approximately 80% are singletons. Study-wide results and limits: Blood T cells, both CD4+ and CD8+, expanded clonally by week 6 at 0.1 to 3.0 mg/kg. Averaged across samples, CD8+ T cells carried more expanded clones than CD4+ did. Some of the lowest clonal expansion was seen in partial responders at 0.1-3.0 mg/kg.

Germline V gives CDR1 MDHEN, CDR2 SYDVKM. The CDR3 length is 14 residues. V was shortened by 4 bases and J by 1 base, with 8 bases between the two germline ends. A remark on this clone: Its specificity is not known.

The rearrangement joins TRBV28 to TRBJ1-5; D is unclear. The sequencing here drew on CD4+ or CD8+ T cells sorted from blood, taken in a trial of the OX40 agonist ivuxolimab. The source of this sequence is an adult with an advanced solid tumor such as melanoma, head and neck, liver or kidney cancer. The CDR3 loop is CASSSVASNQPQHF. The CDR3 region has the DNA TGTGCCAGCAGTTCGGTCGCGAGCAATCAGCCCCAGCATTTT.